The 16 T cell receptor beta chains below all came from one sample that was sequenced in a study of blood T cell repertoires in COVID-19 (dated by TCRdb to the early 2020s). Receptors were amplified or captured by the immunoSEQ multiplex PCR assay. This is the immuneACCESS table as TCRdb keeps it, with only in-frame sequences that have V and J called. A part of the clones is gone; compared with another copy, unresolved V genes explain less than half, and the rest is unexplained. The sample records under 500,000 clones, roughly 87% of which are singletons. Roughly 1.8% of the sample is in the top ten clones. Sequenced sample: PBMCs or T cells enriched from blood (not recorded which). Receptor source: a young woman with acute COVID-19.

The rearrangement links TRBV7-3 to TRBJ2-5; 8 bases fit TRBD2. CDR1 and CDR2 from the germline V gene are SGHTA and FQGTGA. Unmatched junction bases numbered 19, after V lost 5 bases and J lost 5 bases. The CDR3 is 18 residues long. This CDR3 reads CASSPKARGTSSAETQYF. CDR3 sequence (DNA): TGTGCCAGCAGCCCCAAAGCGCGCGGGACTAGTTCTGCCGAGACCCAGTACTTC.

This clone was observed once. The rearrangement joins TRBV4-1 to TRBJ2-1; TRBD1 might be the D (5 bases). V lost 4 bases, J lost 8 bases, and 12 bases lay in between. CDR1 MGHRA and CDR2 YSYEKL come from the germline V gene. The CDR3 consists of 13 residues. In DNA, the CDR3 is TGCGCCAGCAGCCTAAGACAGATGGATGAGCAGTTCTTC. This encodes CASSLRQMDEQFF.

The rearrangement links TRBV5-4 to TRBJ1-2, with a possible D match to TRBD1 (5 bases). The CDR3 contains 15 residues. Looked up from germline, CDR1 is SGHNT and CDR2 is YYREEE (reference sequence). Trimming cost V 0 bases and J 2 bases, with 11 bases left between them. This chain's CDR3 is CASSLGVRENYGYTF. DNA for the CDR3: TGTGCCAGCAGCTTGGGGGTCAGGGAAAACTATGGCTACACCTTC.

The gene calls are TRBV15 and TRBJ2-3; D is possibly TRBD2 (5 bases). The germline V and J ends were trimmed by 1 base and 1 base, with 12 bases remaining between them. Germline CDR1 and CDR2: LNHNV and YYDKDF (reference sequence). The CDR3 contains 16 residues. CDR3 nucleotides: TGTGCCACCAGCAGAGGCGGAGGTGGGGGCACAGATACGCAGTATTTT. Protein product: CATSRGGGGGTDTQYF.

This chain links TRBV6-5 with TRBJ2-4, with 10 bases that match TRBD2. V trimming: 6 bases; J trimming: 8 bases; junction bases outside the gene matches: 10. The CDR3 has 15 amino acids. Looked up from germline, CDR1 is MNHEY and CDR2 is SVGAGI. The CDR3 spells CASSRGSGGKYIQYF. Here the CDR3 DNA reads TGTGCCAGCAGCAGGGGTAGCGGGGGGAAGTACATTCAGTACTTC.

The J gene is TRBJ2-7, the V gene TRBV5-8; possibly TRBD1 for D (5 bases). Germline-derived CDR1 and CDR2 are SGHTS and YDEGEE. The germline V and J ends were trimmed by 3 bases and 3 bases, with 13 bases remaining between them. The CDR3 has 14 amino acids. CDR3 amino acids: CASSSLQELYEQYF. DNA for the CDR3: TGTGCCAGCAGCTCGTTACAGGAACTCTACGAGCAGTACTTC.

This chain uses TRBV3-1 (or the pseudogene TRBV3-2) with TRBJ1-1; 7 positions match TRBD1. After removal of 1 base from V and 5 bases from J, the junction contained 13 bases not matched to a gene. The CDR3 runs to 17 residues. Germline V gives CDR1 LGHDT, CDR2 YNNKEL (reference sequence). CDR3 in DNA: TGTGCCAGCAGCCAAGTCGGGGGTGACAGGGAGTTGACTGAAGCTTTCTTT. This encodes CASSQVGGDRELTEAFF.

The V gene is TRBV3-1 (or the pseudogene TRBV3-2), the J gene TRBJ1-6, with 9 nucleotides matching TRBD1. With 2 bases clipped from V and 10 bases from J, the junction kept 6 bases outside the gene matches. This CDR3 has 15 amino acids. The V gene's germline CDR1 is LGHDT and CDR2 YNNKEL (reference sequence). The CDR3 loop reads CASSQRGTGSSPLHF. The CDR3 DNA is TGTGCCAGCAGCCAACGCGGGACAGGGAGCTCACCCCTCCACTTT.

The chain employs TRBV4-1 and TRBJ2-7, with 10 nucleotides matching TRBD2. Germline CDR1 is MGHRA and CDR2 is YSYEKL. This CDR3 has 15 residues. Losses at the gene ends were 3 bases for V and 3 bases for J; bases not matched to a gene: 5. The CDR3 DNA sequence: TGCGCCAGCAGCCATCCAGCGGGAGGGAACTACGAGCAGTACTTC. It specifies CASSHPAGGNYEQYF.

The chain is built from TRBV7-9 and TRBJ1-1, with TRBD1 identical over 9 bases. The CDR3 runs 16 residues. Germline CDR1 SEHNR, CDR2 FQNEAQ (reference sequence). V gave up 0 bases and J gave up 4 bases; unmatched junction bases: 6. Here the CDR3 DNA reads TGTGCCAGCAGCTTAGCCACCGGGACAGGGACCACTGAAGCTTTCTTT. This codes for CASSLATGTGTTEAFF.

The chain has TRBV7-2 and TRBJ1-2, with 9 bases identical to TRBD1. The trim removed 4 bases at V and 5 bases at J, leaving 5 bases unmatched. This CDR3 has 14 residues. Per the germline V gene, CDR1 is SGHTA and CDR2 is FQGNSA. The CDR3 sequence is CASSYQDRGYGYTF. CDR3 DNA: TGTGCCAGCAGCTATCAGGACAGGGGATATGGCTACACCTTC.

V is TRBV5-1 and J is TRBJ1-3, with 7 bases aligning to TRBD1. V dropped 0 bases and J dropped 2; count of bases not matched to a gene: 2. Germline V gives CDR1 SGHRS, CDR2 YFSETQ. This CDR3 has 15 residues. CDR3 in amino acids: CASSLDGTAGNTIYF. DNA of the CDR3: TGCGCCAGCAGCTTGGACGGGACAGCTGGAAACACCATATATTTT.

This chain uses TRBV5-4 with TRBJ2-1, with 7 bases matching TRBD2. Unmatched junction bases numbered 5, after V lost 4 bases and J lost 10 bases. There are 12 residues in the CDR3. The germline gives CDR1 SGHNT, CDR2 YYREEE (reference sequence). In nucleotides, the CDR3 is TGTGCCAGCAGCGGCGGGGGACCCGAGCAGTTCTTC. Translated: CASSGGGPEQFF.

This clone has at least ten counts. For the CDR3, the DNA is TGTGCCAGCAGCCAAGGATGGGGACATAACACCGGGGAGCTGTTTTTT. Amino acid sequence: CASSQGWGHNTGELFF. The J gene is TRBJ2-2, the V gene TRBV3-1 (or the pseudogene TRBV3-2); D possibly corresponds to TRBD1 (6 bases). V was trimmed by 1 base and J by 2 bases, leaving 11 bases between them. The CDR3 length is 16 residues. Germline assignment: CDR1 LGHDT and CDR2 YNNKEL (reference sequence).

Only one count was recorded for this clone. The CDR3: CASSDKAGLGRTQYF. The CDR3 DNA reads TGTGCCAGCAGTGACAAAGCGGGACTTGGTAGGACCCAGTACTTC. V and J are TRBV6-2 or TRBV6-3 and TRBJ2-5; 7 nucleotides agree with TRBD2. The CDR3 extends over 15 amino acids. Germline V lookup: CDR1 MNHEY, CDR2 SVGEGT. The junction had 13 bases not matched to a gene; V was cut back by 5 bases and J by 7 bases.

The chain recombines TRBV9 with TRBJ2-5, with 9 bases aligning to TRBD2. V trimming: 0 bases; J trimming: 0 bases; junction bases outside the gene matches: 3. CDR3 size: 16 residues. CDR1 is SGDLS and CDR2 is YYNGEE in the germline V gene. In DNA form, the CDR3 reads TGTGCCAGCAGCGTAGGTTCTAGCGGGGACCAAGAGACCCAGTACTTC. It encodes CASSVGSSGDQETQYF.